This TCR beta chain was sequenced in a study of T cell changes during pregnancy in multiple sclerosis. V shed 0 bases, J shed 4 bases, and the junction held 5 bases outside the gene matches. The CDR3 runs to 16 residues. In germline, CDR1 is LNHNV, CDR2 YYDKDF (reference sequence). This table comes from immunoSEQ multiplex PCR, and its TCRdb copy is limited to in-frame clones, with some not included. Of approximately 30,000 clones in the sample, about nine tenths were seen once. The clonotype comes from a female donor with multiple sclerosis, enrolled in a pregnancy study. The rearrangement links TRBV15 to TRBJ2-3; 9 bases map to TRBD2. The sample consisted of CD8+ T cells from peripheral blood mononuclear cells, taken after pregnancy. The CDR3 reads CATSRDVAGGPDTQYF. CDR3 DNA: TGTGCCACCAGCAGAGATGTGGCGGGGGGGCCAGATACGCAGTATTTT.